This T cell receptor beta chain is from a study of identical twins. Broader study findings: With abundant cord blood beta clonotypes, insertions were fewer; memory repertoires showed no such pattern.

Between the trimmed V and J ends, which lost 6 bases and 0 bases, there was a span of 12 bases. The CDR3 spans 15 residues. This clonotype was detected many times. The target antigen is unknown. MiXCR, applied by TCRdb to the 5' RACE reads, yields one record per CDR3 protein. The table has roughly 720,000 distinct CDR3 sequences, about 18% seen once. Each donor (without exception) was a healthy Caucasian. These data also formed part of another study, on T cells expressing NK-cell markers. As that report states: About six donors carried dominant NKG2C+ clonotypes that made up roughly 1.0-8% of their CD8+ T cells.

Sequenced material: PBMCs. The chain couples TRBV12-3 or TRBV12-4 to TRBJ1-3; D remains ambiguous. The source is a woman under 30 in good health. CDR3 in DNA: TGTGCCAGCAGGCTCCTCGGAGGCTCTGGAAACACCATATATTTT. Translated, it gives CASRLLGGSGNTIYF.